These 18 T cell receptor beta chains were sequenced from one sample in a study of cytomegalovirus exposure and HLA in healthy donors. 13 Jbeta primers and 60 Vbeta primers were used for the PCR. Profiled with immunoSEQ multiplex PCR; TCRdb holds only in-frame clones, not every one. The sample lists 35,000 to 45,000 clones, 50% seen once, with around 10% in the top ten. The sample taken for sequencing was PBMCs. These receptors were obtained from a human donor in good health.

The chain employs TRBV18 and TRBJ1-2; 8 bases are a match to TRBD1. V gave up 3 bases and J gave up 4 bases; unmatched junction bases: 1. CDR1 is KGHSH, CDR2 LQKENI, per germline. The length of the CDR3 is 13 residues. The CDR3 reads CASSPGQGYGYTF. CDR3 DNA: TGTGCCAGCTCACCCGGACAGGGCTATGGCTACACCTTC.

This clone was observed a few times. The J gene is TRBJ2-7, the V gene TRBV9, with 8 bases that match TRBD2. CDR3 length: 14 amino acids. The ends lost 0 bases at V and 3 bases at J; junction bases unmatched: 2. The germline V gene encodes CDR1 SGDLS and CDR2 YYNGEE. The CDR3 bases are TGTGCCAGCAGCGTAGGCCTAGCGGGCTACGAGCAGTACTTC. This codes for CASSVGLAGYEQYF.

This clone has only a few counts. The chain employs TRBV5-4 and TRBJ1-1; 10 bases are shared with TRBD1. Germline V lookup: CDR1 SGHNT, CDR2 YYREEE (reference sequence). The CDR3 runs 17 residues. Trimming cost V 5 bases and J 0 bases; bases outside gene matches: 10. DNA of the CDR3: TGTGCCAGCAGGCGGGGGACAGGGGCCAACTTGAACACTGAAGCTTTCTTT. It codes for CASRRGTGANLNTEAFF.

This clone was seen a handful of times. For the CDR3, the DNA is TGTGCCAGCAGTGAAACCGCGCAATCCGGAAACACCATATATTTT. It encodes CASSETAQSGNTIYF. This sequence joins TRBV6-1 and TRBJ1-3, with D unresolved. The CDR3 has 15 amino acids. Trimming removed 2 bases from V and 4 bases from J, with 12 bases in between. From germline, CDR1 is MNHNS and CDR2 SASEGT.

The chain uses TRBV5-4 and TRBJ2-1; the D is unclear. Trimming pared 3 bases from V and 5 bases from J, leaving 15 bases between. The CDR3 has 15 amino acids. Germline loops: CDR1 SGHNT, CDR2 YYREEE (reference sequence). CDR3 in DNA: TGTGCCAGCAGCTCCCCAAGAGCGAGCGACAATGAGCAGTTCTTC. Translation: CASSSPRASDNEQFF.

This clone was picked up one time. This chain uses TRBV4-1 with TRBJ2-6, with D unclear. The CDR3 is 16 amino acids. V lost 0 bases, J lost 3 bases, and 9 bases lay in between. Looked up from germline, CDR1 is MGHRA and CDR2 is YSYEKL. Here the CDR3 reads CASSQEPSHGANVLTF. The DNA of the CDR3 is TGCGCCAGCAGCCAAGAACCCTCACATGGGGCCAACGTCCTGACTTTC.

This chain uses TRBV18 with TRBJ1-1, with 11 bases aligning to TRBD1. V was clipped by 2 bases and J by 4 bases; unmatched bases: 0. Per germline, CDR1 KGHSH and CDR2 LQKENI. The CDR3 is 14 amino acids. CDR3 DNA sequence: TGTGCCAGCTCACCAGGGACAGGGGGCACTGAAGCTTTCTTT. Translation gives CASSPGTGGTEAFF.

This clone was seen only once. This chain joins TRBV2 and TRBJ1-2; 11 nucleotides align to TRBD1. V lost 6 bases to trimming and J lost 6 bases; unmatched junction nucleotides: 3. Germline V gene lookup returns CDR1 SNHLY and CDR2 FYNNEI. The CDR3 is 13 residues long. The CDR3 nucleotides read TGTGCCAGCAGCGGACAGGGGGCGGATGGCTACACCTTC. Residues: CASSGQGADGYTF.

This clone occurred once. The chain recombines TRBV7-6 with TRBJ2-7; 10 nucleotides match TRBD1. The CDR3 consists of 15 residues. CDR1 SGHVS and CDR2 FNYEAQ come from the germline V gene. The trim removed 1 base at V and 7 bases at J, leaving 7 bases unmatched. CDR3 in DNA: TGTGCCAGCAGCTTAGGACAGGGGGCGCCGTGGGAGCAGTACTTC. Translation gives CASSLGQGAPWEQYF.

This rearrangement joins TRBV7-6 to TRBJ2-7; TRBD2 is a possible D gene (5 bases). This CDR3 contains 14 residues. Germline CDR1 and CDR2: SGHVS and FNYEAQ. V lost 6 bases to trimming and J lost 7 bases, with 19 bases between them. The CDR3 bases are TGTGCCAGCAGATTAAGCGGCCCCGCGGAAGAGCAGTACTTC. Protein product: CASRLSGPAEEQYF. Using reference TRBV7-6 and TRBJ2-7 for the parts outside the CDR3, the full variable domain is GAGVSQSPRYKVTKRGQDVALRCDPISGHVSLYWYRQALGQGPEFLTYFNYEAQQDKSGLPNDRFSAERPEGSISTLTIQRTEQRDSAMYRCASRLSGPAEEQYFGPGTRLTVT.

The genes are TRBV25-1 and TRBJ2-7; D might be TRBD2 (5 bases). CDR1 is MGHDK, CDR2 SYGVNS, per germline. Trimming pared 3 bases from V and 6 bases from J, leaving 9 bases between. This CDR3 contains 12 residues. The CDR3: CASSEGVVEQYF. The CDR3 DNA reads TGTGCCAGCAGTGAGGGAGTTGTCGAGCAGTACTTC.

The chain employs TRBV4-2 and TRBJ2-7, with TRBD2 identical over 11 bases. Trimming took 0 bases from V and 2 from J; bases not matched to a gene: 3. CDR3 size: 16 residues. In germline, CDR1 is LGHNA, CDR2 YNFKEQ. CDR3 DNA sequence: TGTGCCAGCAGCCAAGATCTAGCGGGGGGAACCTACGAGCAGTACTTC. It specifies CASSQDLAGGTYEQYF.

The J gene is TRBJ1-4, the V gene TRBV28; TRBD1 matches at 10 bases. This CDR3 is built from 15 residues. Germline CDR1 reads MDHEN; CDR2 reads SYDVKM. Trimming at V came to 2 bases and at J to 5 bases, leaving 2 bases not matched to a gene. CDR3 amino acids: CASSLGGQGNEKLFF. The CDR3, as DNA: TGTGCCAGCAGTTTAGGGGGACAGGGGAATGAAAAACTGTTTTTT.

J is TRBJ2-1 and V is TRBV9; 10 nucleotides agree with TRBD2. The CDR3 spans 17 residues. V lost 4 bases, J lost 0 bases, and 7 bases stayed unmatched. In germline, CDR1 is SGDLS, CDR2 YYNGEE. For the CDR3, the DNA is TGTGCCAGCAGCTCACGGACTAGCGGTTACTCCTACAATGAGCAGTTCTTC. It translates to CASSSRTSGYSYNEQFF. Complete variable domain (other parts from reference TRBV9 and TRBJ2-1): DSGVTQTPKHLITATGQRVTLRCSPRSGDLSVYWYQQSLDQGLQFLIQYYNGEERAKGNILERFSAQQFPDLHSELNLSSLELGDSALYFCASSSRTSGYSYNEQFFGPGTRLTVL.

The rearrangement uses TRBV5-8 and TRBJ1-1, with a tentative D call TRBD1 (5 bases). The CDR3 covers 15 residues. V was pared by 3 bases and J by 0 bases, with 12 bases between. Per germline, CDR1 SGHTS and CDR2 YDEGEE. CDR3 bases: TGTGCCAGCAGCTGGGGGGGGACGGTGAACACTGAAGCTTTCTTT. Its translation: CASSWGGTVNTEAFF.

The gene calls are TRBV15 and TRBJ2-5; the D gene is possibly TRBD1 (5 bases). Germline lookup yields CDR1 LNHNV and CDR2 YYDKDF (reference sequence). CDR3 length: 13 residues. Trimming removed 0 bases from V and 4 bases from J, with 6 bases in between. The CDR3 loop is CATSRDQGETQYF. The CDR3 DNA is TGTGCCACCAGCAGAGATCAGGGAGAGACCCAGTACTTC.

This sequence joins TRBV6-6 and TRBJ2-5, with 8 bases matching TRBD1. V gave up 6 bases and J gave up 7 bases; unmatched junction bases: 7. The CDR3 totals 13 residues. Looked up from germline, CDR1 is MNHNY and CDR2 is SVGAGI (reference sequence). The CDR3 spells CASSHGTGGTQYF. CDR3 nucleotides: TGTGCCAGCAGCCACGGGACAGGCGGGACCCAGTACTTC.

For the CDR3, the DNA is TGTGCCAGCAGCTGGGGGACAGGGACGACGGGCGAGCAGTACTTC. It specifies CASSWGTGTTGEQYF. The chain combines TRBV7-2 with TRBJ2-7, with 9 bases matching TRBD1. The CDR3 spans 15 residues. The ends lost 4 bases at V and 6 bases at J; junction bases unmatched: 10. Germline V gene data show CDR1 as SGHTA and CDR2 as FQGNSA. Together with reference TRBV7-2 and TRBJ2-7, the CDR3 gives the full variable domain: GAGVSQSPSNKVTEKGKDVELRCDPISGHTALYWYRQSLGQGLEFLIYFQGNSAPDKSGLPSDRFSAERTGGSVSTLTIQRTQQEDSAVYLCASSWGTGTTGEQYFGPGTRLTVT.